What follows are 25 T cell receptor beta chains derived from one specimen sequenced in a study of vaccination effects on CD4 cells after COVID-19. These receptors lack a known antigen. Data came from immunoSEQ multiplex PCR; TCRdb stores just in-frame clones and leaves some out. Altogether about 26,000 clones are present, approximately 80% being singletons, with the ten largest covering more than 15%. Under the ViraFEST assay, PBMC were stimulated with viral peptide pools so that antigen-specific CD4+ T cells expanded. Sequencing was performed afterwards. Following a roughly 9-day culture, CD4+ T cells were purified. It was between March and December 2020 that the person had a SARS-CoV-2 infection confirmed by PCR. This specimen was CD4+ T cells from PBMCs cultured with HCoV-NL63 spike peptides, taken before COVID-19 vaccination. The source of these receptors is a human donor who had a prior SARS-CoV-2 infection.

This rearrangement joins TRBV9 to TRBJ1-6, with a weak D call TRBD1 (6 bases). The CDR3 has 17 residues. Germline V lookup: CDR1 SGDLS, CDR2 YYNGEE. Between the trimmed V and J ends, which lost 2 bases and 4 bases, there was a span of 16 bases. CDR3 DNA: TGTGCCAGCAGCGTTCAGGGGTCCCCACCGTATAATTCACCCCTCCACTTT. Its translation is CASSVQGSPPYNSPLHF.

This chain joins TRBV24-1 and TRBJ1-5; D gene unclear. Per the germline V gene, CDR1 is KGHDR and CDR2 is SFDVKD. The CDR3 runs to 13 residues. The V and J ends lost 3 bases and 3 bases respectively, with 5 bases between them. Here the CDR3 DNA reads TGTGCCACCAGTGATGCCAACAATCAGCCCCAGCATTTT. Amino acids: CATSDANNQPQHF.

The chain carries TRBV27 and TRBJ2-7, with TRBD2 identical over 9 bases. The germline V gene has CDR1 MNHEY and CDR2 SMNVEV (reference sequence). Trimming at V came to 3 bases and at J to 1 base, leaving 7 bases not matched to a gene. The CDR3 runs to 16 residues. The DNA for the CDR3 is TGTGCCAGCAGTTTTAGTAGCGGGAGTCCATCCTACGAGCAGTACTTC. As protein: CASSFSSGSPSYEQYF.

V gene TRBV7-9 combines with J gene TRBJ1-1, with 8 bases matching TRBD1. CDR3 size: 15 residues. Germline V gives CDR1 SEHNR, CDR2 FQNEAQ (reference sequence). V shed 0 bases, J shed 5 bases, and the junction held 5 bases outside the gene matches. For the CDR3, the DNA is TGTGCCAGCAGCTTAGCGGCAGGGGGCGTAACTGAAGCTTTCTTT. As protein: CASSLAAGGVTEAFF.

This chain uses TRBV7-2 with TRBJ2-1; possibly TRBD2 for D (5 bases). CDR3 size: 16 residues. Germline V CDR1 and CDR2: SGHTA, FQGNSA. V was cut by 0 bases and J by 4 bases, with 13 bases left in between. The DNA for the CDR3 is TGTGCCAGCAGCTTAGCCCTAACTAGGGAATACAATGAGCAGTTCTTC. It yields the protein CASSLALTREYNEQFF.

In DNA form, the CDR3 reads TGTGCCAGCAGCCCACGCGGACTTTCTTGGGAGCAGTACTTC. It encodes CASSPRGLSWEQYF. The chain combines TRBV7-9 with TRBJ2-7; perhaps TRBD2 as D (5 bases). The ends were cut back, 5 bases at V and 7 bases at J, with 18 bases in the middle. Looked up from germline, CDR1 is SEHNR and CDR2 is FQNEAQ (reference sequence). The CDR3 extends over 14 amino acids.

CDR3 sequence reads: CASSLAGMETQYF. DNA of the CDR3: TGTGCCAGCAGCTTAGCAGGGATGGAGACCCAGTACTTC. The V and J genes are TRBV7-9 and TRBJ2-5; no firm D call. The CDR3 totals 13 residues. V was shortened by 0 bases and J by 5 bases, with 7 bases between the two germline ends. Germline V lookup: CDR1 SEHNR, CDR2 FQNEAQ (reference sequence). The variable domain in full, with the rest retrieved from reference TRBV7-9 and TRBJ2-5, is DTGVSQNPRHKITKRGQNVTFRCDPISEHNRLYWYRQTLGQGPEFLTYFQNEAQLEKSRLLSDRFSAERPKGSFSTLEIQRTEQGDSAMYLCASSLAGMETQYFGPGTRLLVL.

Written as DNA, the CDR3 is TGTGCCAGCAGTTACTCCCCAGGGTATAGTGAAGCTTTCTTT. Protein sequence: CASSYSPGYSEAFF. The V and J genes are TRBV6-5 and TRBJ1-1, with a weak D call TRBD1 (5 bases). V dropped 0 bases and J dropped 7 bases, with 12 bases sitting between them. The CDR3 covers 14 residues. CDR1 is MNHEY, CDR2 SVGAGI, per germline.

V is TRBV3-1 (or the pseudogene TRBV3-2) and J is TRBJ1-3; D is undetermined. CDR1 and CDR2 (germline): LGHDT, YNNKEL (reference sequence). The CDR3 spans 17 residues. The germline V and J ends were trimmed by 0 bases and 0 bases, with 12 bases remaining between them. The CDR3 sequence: CASSQDPNSFSGNTIYF. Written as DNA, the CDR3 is TGTGCCAGCAGCCAAGATCCCAACAGCTTCTCTGGAAACACCATATATTTT.

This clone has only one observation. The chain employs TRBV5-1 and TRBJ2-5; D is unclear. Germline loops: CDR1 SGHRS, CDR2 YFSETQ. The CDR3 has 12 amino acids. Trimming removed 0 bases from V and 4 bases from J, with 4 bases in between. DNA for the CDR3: TGCGCCAGCAGCTTGGATACAGAGACCCAGTACTTC. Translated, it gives CASSLDTETQYF.

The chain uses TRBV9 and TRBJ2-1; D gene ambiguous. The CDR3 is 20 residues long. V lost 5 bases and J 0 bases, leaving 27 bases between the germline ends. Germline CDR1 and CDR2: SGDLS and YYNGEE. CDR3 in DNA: TGTGCCAGCAGTCAAAGCCAGGCTAGGATCCCTACGAGCTCCTACAATGAGCAGTTCTTC. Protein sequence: CASSQSQARIPTSSYNEQFF.

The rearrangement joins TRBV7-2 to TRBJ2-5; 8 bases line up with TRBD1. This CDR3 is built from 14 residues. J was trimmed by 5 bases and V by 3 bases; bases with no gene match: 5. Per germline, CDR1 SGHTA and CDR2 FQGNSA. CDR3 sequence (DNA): TGTGCCAGCAGCTTGGACAGGGCAAGCGAGACCCAGTACTTC. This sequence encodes CASSLDRASETQYF.

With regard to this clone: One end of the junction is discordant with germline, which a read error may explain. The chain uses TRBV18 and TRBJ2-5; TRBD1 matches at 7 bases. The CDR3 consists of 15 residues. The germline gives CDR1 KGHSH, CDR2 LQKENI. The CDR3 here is CASSVNRGDQETQYF. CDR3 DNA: TGTGCCAGCTCCGTGAACAGGGGCGACCAGGAGACCCAGTACTTC.

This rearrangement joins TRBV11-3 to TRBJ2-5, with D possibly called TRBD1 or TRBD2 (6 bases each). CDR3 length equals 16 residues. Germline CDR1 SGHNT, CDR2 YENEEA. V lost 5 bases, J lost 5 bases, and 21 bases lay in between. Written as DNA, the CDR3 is TGTGCCAGCAGCAGTTGGTCGGGGGCCGCTGCTGAGACCCAGTACTTC. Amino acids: CASSSWSGAAAETQYF.

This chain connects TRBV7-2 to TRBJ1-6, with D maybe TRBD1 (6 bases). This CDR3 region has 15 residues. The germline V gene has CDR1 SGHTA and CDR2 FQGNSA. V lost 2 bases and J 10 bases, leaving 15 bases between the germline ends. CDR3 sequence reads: CASSLYGGRPSPLHF. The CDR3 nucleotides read TGTGCCAGCAGCTTATATGGGGGGCGGCCATCACCCCTCCACTTT.

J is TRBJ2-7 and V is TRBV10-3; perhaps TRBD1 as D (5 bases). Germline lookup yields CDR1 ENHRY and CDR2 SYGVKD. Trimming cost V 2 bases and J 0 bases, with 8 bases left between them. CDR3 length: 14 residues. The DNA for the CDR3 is TGTGCCATCAGTGAGACCGACAGCTCCTACGAGCAGTACTTC. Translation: CAISETDSSYEQYF.

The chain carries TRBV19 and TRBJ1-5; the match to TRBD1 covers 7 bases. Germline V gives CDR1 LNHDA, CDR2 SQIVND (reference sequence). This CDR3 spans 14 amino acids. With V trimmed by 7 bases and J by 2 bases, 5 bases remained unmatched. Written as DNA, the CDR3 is TGTGCCAGTAACCTCGGACAGGGCAATCAGCCCCAGCATTTT. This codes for CASNLGQGNQPQHF.

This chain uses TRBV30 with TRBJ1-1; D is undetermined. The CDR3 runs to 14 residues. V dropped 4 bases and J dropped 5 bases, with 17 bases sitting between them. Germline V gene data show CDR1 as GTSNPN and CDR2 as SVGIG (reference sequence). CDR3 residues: CAWKSRLPGTEAFF. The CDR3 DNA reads TGTGCCTGGAAGTCCCGACTACCCGGGACTGAAGCTTTCTTT.

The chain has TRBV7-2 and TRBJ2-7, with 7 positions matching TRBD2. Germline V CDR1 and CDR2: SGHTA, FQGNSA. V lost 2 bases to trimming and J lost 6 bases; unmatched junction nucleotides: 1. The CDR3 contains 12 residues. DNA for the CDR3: TGTGCCAGCAGCTTAAGCGGGGCCGAGCAGTACTTC. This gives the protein CASSLSGAEQYF.

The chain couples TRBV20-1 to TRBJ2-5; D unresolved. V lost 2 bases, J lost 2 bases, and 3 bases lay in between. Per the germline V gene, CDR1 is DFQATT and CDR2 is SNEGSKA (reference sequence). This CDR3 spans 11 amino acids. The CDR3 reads CSARRQETQYF. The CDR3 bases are TGCAGTGCTAGAAGGCAAGAGACCCAGTACTTC.

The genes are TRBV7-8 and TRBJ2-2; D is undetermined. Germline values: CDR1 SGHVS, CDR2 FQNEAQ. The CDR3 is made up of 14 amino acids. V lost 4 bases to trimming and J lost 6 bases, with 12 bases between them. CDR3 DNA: TGTGCCAGCAGCTACCAGAGGATGGCCGGGGAGCTGTTTTTT. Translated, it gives CASSYQRMAGELFF. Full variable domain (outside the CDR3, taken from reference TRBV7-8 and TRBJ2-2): GAGVSQSPRYKVAKRGQDVALRCDPISGHVSLFWYQQALGQGPEFLTYFQNEAQLDKSGLPSDRFFAERPEGSVSTLKIQRTQQEDSAVYLCASSYQRMAGELFFGEGSRLTVL.

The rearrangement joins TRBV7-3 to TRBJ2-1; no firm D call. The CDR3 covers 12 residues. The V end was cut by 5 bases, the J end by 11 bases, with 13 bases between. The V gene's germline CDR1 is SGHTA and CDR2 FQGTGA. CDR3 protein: CASSQTELKQFF. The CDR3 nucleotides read TGTGCCAGCAGCCAAACTGAACTAAAGCAGTTCTTC.

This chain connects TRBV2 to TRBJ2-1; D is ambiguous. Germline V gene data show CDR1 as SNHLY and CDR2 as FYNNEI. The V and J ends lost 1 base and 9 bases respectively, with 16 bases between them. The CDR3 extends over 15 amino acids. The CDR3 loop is CASSEEGTYRLEQFF. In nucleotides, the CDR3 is TGTGCCAGCAGTGAAGAAGGTACCTATCGGCTTGAGCAGTTCTTC.

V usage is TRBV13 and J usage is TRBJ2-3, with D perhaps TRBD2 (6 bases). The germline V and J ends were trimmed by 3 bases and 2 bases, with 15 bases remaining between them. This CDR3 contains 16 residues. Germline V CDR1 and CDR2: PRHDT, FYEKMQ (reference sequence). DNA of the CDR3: TGTGCCAGCAGCTTCTCAAGACTAGGCGCCACAGATACGCAGTATTTT. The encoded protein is CASSFSRLGATDTQYF. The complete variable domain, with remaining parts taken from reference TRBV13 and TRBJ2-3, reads AAGVIQSPRHLIKEKRETATLKCYPIPRHDTVYWYQQGPGQDPQFLISFYEKMQSDKGSIPDRFSAQQFSDYHSELNMSSLELGDSALYFCASSFSRLGATDTQYFGPGTRLTVL.

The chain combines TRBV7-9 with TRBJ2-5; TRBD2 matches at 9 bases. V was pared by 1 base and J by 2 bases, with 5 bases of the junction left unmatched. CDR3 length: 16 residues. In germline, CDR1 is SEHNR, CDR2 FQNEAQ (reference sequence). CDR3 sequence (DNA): TGTGCCAGCAGCTTAGGCGGGGGGGGAAATCAAGAGACCCAGTACTTC. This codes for CASSLGGGGNQETQYF.